This T cell receptor (beta chain) was found in a study of long-term antiretroviral therapy in people with HIV. Overall study context: The study's earliest collections predate the 2015 immediate-ART recommendation by about a decade.

Researchers ran immunoSEQ v3.0 at survey level. Per-sample TRB depth target: 40,000-50,000 T-cell genomes. TCRdb keeps only in-frame clones here, not all; method: immunoSEQ multiplex PCR. Of tens of thousands of clones listed, more than 65% are singletons. Trimming pared 5 bases from V and 1 base from J, leaving 11 bases between. This CDR3 is 14 amino acids long. From germline, CDR1 is SNHLY and CDR2 FYNNEI. About this clone itself: Its antigen remains unidentified.

Study-wide findings and caveats: It was observed that HIV repertoires exhibited narrower CDR3 length ranges than controls.

Sequencing was performed on unsorted PBMCs, taken 1.1 years before starting antiretroviral therapy. This chain connects TRBV2 to TRBJ2-5; possibly TRBD1 for D (5 bases). The sequence was collected from a woman in her thirties with HIV. The CDR3 spells CASSPPGRQETQYF. The CDR3 DNA is TGTGCCAGCAGTCCGCCAGGGCGCCAAGAGACCCAGTACTTC.